The clone carrying this TCR beta chain has ten or more counts. Its antigen is unknown. These data come from a study of CD8 T cells in ankylosing spondylitis. Broader study findings: A motif in TCR beta, a set of fewer than ten highly homologous variants, appeared characteristic of ankylosing spondylitis blood.

TCRdb called the 5' RACE reads again in MiXCR, with one record for every CDR3 protein. The table lists more than 400,000 distinct CDR3 sequences, about 5.2% of them singletons. Source material: blood, either unsorted or a sorted T cell fraction (not recorded which). The TCR comes from a male donor with ankylosing spondylitis.

In DNA form, the CDR3 reads TGTGCCAGCAGCGTTGGGGGAGGGCCTGACATTCAGTACTTC. Amino acid sequence: CASSVGGGPDIQYF. This rearrangement joins TRBV9 to TRBJ2-4, with 7 bases lining up with TRBD2. This CDR3 has 14 residues. CDR1 is SGDLS and CDR2 is YYNGEE in the germline V gene. The V gene end was trimmed by 2 bases and the J gene end by 8 bases; junction bases not matched to a gene: 7.